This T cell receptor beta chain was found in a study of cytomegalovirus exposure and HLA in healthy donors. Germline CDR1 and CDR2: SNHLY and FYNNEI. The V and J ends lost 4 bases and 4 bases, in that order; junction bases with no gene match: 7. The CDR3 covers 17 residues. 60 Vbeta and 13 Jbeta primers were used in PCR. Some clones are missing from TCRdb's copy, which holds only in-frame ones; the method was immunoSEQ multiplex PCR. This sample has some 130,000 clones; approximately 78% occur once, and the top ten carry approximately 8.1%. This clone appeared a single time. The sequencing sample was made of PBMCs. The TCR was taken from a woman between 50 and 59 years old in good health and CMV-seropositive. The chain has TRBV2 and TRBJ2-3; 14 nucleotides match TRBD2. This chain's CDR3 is CASSAGLAGVGADTQYF. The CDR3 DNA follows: TGTGCCAGCAGTGCGGGACTAGCGGGAGTCGGGGCAGATACGCAGTATTTT.